This T cell receptor (beta chain) originates from a study of cytomegalovirus exposure and HLA in healthy donors. Study-level results: Sequence variants that were highly shared formed a cluster that was likely a sequencing artifact.

Donors in the study were healthy people who gave bone marrow. Vbeta (60) and Jbeta (13) primers were used in the PCR. Clones were read by immunoSEQ multiplex PCR, and TCRdb kept only the in-frame ones, dropping some. The sample includes over 200,000 clones, around nine tenths of them seen just once. This clone was counted once. Its antigen is as yet unknown. The CDR3 consists of 13 residues. Germline CDR1 and CDR2: SGHDN and FVKESK. The junction had 5 bases not matched to a gene; V was cut back by 3 bases and J by 9 bases. The sample was PBMCs. This clonotype was sampled from a woman younger than 30 in good health and CMV-seronegative. This rearrangement joins TRBV14 to TRBJ2-4; 7 bases match TRBD2. The CDR3 loop reads CASSQRTRGIQYF. The CDR3, as DNA: TGTGCCAGCAGCCAGAGGACTAGGGGCATTCAGTACTTC.